What follows are 24 T cell receptor beta chains derived from one specimen sequenced in a study of Graves' ophthalmopathy and Graves' hyperthyroidism. Researchers took RNA transcripts and amplified TCR beta CDR3 regions from them. HTBI primers served in a first-round RT-PCR, which a second-round multiplex PCR followed. TCRdb itself ran the multiplex PCR reads through MiXCR, one entry per CDR3 protein. The data show roughly 480,000 distinct CDR3 sequences, with approximately 15% seen just once and roughly 9.8% held by the top ten. Sequencing was done on a sample of blood. These TCRs come from a woman between 25 and 40 years old with Graves' ophthalmopathy.

CDR3 nucleotides: TGTGCTAGTGCCGTAAGGGGGGGGAACACTGAAGCTTTCTTT. Amino acid sequence: CASAVRGGNTEAFF. This chain joins TRBV12-5 and TRBJ1-1; TRBD1 might be the D (6 bases). The germline V and J ends were trimmed by 7 bases and 1 base, with 13 bases remaining between them. The CDR3 is 14 residues long. CDR1 LGHNT and CDR2 FRNRAP come from the germline V gene.

In its sample, this clonotype was seen once. This chain joins TRBV2 and TRBJ2-7; 14 positions agree with TRBD2. CDR1 is SNHLY, CDR2 FYNNEI, per germline. The CDR3 is 15 amino acids. V trimming: 6 bases; J trimming: 3 bases; junction bases outside the gene matches: 4. CDR3 loop: CASRAGTSGGYEQYF. The CDR3 DNA sequence: TGTGCCAGCAGGGCCGGGACTAGCGGGGGCTACGAGCAGTACTTC.

This clonotype was counted a few times. The chain uses TRBV4-1 and TRBJ2-7, with TRBD2 matching over 8 bases. The ends lost 1 base at V and 2 bases at J; junction bases unmatched: 10. This CDR3 contains 17 residues. From germline, CDR1 is MGHRA and CDR2 YSYEKL. In DNA form, the CDR3 reads TGCGCCAGCAGCCAAGGACCCTGGCGGGAGGTCCCCTACGAGCAGTACTTC. Encoded protein: CASSQGPWREVPYEQYF.

The table lists this clonotype with many counts. Because it lacks the conserved phenylalanine or tryptophan at the end, this CDR3 is likely a read error. The chain's CDR3 is CASSLGQMNTEAFL. CDR3 nucleotide sequence: TGTGCCAGCAGCTTGGGACAGATGAACACTGAAGCTTTCCTT. The rearrangement uses TRBV12-3 or TRBV12-4 and TRBJ1-1; 7 bases map to TRBD1. V lost 6 bases, J lost 0 bases, and 4 bases stayed unmatched. This CDR3 contains 14 residues.

This clonotype was seen repeatedly, ten times or more. The CDR3, as DNA: TGTGCCAGCAGTCCGGGCGGAGGGGGGGAGACCCAGTACTTC. Translation: CASSPGGGGETQYF. The chain couples TRBV6-5 to TRBJ2-5; D may match TRBD1 or TRBD2 (6 bases each). The CDR3 is made up of 14 amino acids. Trimming cost V 5 bases and J 5 bases, with 15 bases left between them. CDR1 and CDR2 (germline): MNHEY, SVGAGI.

This clonotype appeared a single time. This clone may be a read error of a much larger clone one base away. The chain employs TRBV6-1 and TRBJ2-6; no clear D. Deletions cut 7 bases from V and 0 bases from J, with 10 bases between. The CDR3 sequence is 15 residues long. From germline, CDR1 is MNHNS and CDR2 SASEGT. CDR3 in DNA: TGTGCCAGCATCCCTTTTAACTCTGGGGCCAACGTCCTGACTTTC. This gives the protein CASIPFNSGANVLTF.

This clonotype was counted at least ten times. This rearrangement joins TRBV6-1 to TRBJ1-1; D is uncertain. Trimming took 2 bases from V and 1 from J, leaving 11 bases between them. CDR3 size: 15 residues. Per germline, CDR1 MNHNS and CDR2 SASEGT. In DNA form, the CDR3 reads TGTGCCAGCAGTGAAAGGTGGAGCGCGAACACTGAAGCTTTCTTT. It encodes CASSERWSANTEAFF.

The chain combines TRBV19 with TRBJ2-3, with D perhaps matching TRBD2 (6 bases). Looked up from germline, CDR1 is LNHDA and CDR2 is SQIVND (reference sequence). The V end was cut by 0 bases, the J end by 2 bases, with 18 bases between. This CDR3 comprises 18 residues. CDR3 region: CASSIDGTPGSYTDTQYF. As DNA, the CDR3 is TGTGCCAGTAGTATAGATGGGACTCCGGGCTCCTACACAGATACGCAGTATTTT.

This clonotype was counted ten times or more. The chain uses TRBV12-3 or TRBV12-4 and TRBJ1-2, with TRBD1 identical over 7 bases. This CDR3 has 14 residues. Germline trimming cut 4 bases from V and 4 bases from J; bases unmatched to any gene: 6. CDR3 loop: CASSSSDRAYGYTF. The CDR3 DNA reads as TGTGCCAGCAGTTCCAGCGACAGGGCCTATGGCTACACCTTC.

This clonotype has a count of ten or more. The rearrangement joins TRBV14 to TRBJ1-1; D is perhaps TRBD1 (5 bases). The ends were cut back, 2 bases at V and 6 bases at J, with 16 bases in the middle. CDR1 is SGHDN, CDR2 FVKESK, per germline. This CDR3 spans 15 amino acids. The CDR3 region is CASSQRRGGTPEAFF. CDR3 nucleotides: TGTGCCAGCAGCCAAAGAAGGGGTGGGACCCCTGAAGCTTTCTTT.

Turning to this clonotype: The final CDR3 position lacks the conserved phenylalanine or tryptophan, pointing to a likely read error. No DNA is shown, since the ends of the CDR3 on it are uncertain; the CDR3 is the one TCRdb lists. The chain joins TRBV28 to TRBJ2-5; the table's TRBD1 call for D was not verified on the DNA. The germline gives CDR1 MDHEN, CDR2 SYDVKM. The CDR3 spans 15 residues, counting both ends. CDR3 sequence reads: CASSPGGRDGSRRDY.

This clonotype was counted many times. This chain uses TRBV2 with TRBJ2-5, with D hard to call. Germline assignment: CDR1 SNHLY and CDR2 FYNNEI. Trimming stripped 7 bases from V and 5 bases from J, with 14 bases between. The CDR3 totals 13 residues. This CDR3 is CASNPPFWETQYF. The CDR3 coding sequence is TGTGCCAGCAACCCACCTTTTTGGGAGACCCAGTACTTC.

The V call is TRBV4-1, the J call TRBJ1-3, with 12 bases matching TRBD1. This CDR3 has 18 amino acids. V lost 5 bases and J lost 3; bases outside the gene matches: 11. Germline CDR1 reads MGHRA; CDR2 reads YSYEKL. CDR3 sequence: CASSNTGTGGAYGNTIYF. In DNA, the CDR3 is TGCGCCAGCAGCAATACCGGGACAGGGGGCGCGTATGGAAACACCATATATTTT.

In this sample, this clonotype turned up a few times. The chain couples TRBV30 to TRBJ2-7, with 7 bases identical to TRBD1. Germline-derived CDR1 and CDR2 are GTSNPN and SVGIG (reference sequence). The CDR3 runs 14 residues. Trimming removed 2 bases from V and 7 bases from J; junction bases left unmatched: 11. The CDR3 DNA sequence: TGTGCCTGGAGTAGAGGGACAGCCGCAATAGAGCAGTACTTC. It codes for CAWSRGTAAIEQYF.

This clonotype was recorded at least ten times. The V call is TRBV10-3, the J call TRBJ1-2; D might be TRBD1 (5 bases). Trimming shortened V by 2 bases and J by 5 bases, and 9 bases separated the two germline ends. Germline V gives CDR1 ENHRY, CDR2 SYGVKD. The CDR3 has 13 residues. CDR3 coding DNA: TGTGCCATCAGTGAGACGGGGCCATATGGCTACACCTTC. Translated: CAISETGPYGYTF.

About this clonotype itself: A read error is possible here, since a much larger clone lies one base away. The rearrangement links TRBV28 to TRBJ2-7; 11 nucleotides agree with TRBD1. The CDR3 is 15 amino acids. The V gene end was trimmed by 6 bases and the J gene end by 3 bases; junction bases not matched to a gene: 7. Per the germline V gene, CDR1 is MDHEN and CDR2 is SYDVKM. CDR3 residues: CASSSPGTGGYEQYF. The CDR3 DNA reads as TGTGCCAGCAGCTCCCCCGGGACAGGGGGCTACGAGCAGTACTTC.

This clonotype has a handful of counts. This chain uses TRBV5-1 with TRBJ1-1, with 10 positions matching TRBD1. The CDR3 spans 15 residues. Germline lookup yields CDR1 SGHRS and CDR2 YFSETQ. Losses at the gene ends were 4 bases for V and 7 bases for J; bases not matched to a gene: 10. The CDR3 reads CASSPRQGAPVEAFF. Here the CDR3 DNA reads TGCGCCAGCAGCCCTCGACAGGGGGCGCCCGTTGAAGCTTTCTTT.

The sample holds a few counts of this clonotype. The chain couples TRBV4-1 to TRBJ1-1; D not certain. CDR1 and CDR2 (germline): MGHRA, YSYEKL. Trimming removed 1 base at V and 2 bases at J, with 11 bases between. The CDR3 runs to 15 residues. The CDR3 reads CASSQVVRINTEAFF. The DNA of the CDR3 is TGCGCCAGCAGCCAAGTAGTACGGATTAACACTGAAGCTTTCTTT.

This chain connects TRBV5-6 to TRBJ1-6; a weak D match, TRBD1 (6 bases). Germline V CDR1 and CDR2: SGHDT, YYEEEE. The V end lost 0 bases, the J end lost 10 bases, and 14 bases lay between the germline ends. This CDR3 has 15 residues. In nucleotides, the CDR3 is TGTGCCAGCAGCTTGGAGCCAGCTAGGGGGTCACCCCTCCACTTT. It is translated as CASSLEPARGSPLHF. The variable domain in full, with the rest retrieved from reference TRBV5-6 and TRBJ1-6, is DAGVTQSPTHLIKTRGQQVTLRCSPKSGHDTVSWYQQALGQGPQFIFQYYEEEERQRGNFPDRFSGHQFPNYSSELNVNALLLGDSALYLCASSLEPARGSPLHFGNGTRLTVT.

This clonotype was detected ten times or more. The genes are TRBV5-1 and TRBJ1-1; D remains ambiguous. This CDR3 has 12 residues. Germline CDR1 and CDR2: SGHRS and YFSETQ. V was cut by 5 bases and J by 3 bases, with 8 bases left in between. CDR3 sequence: CASRGSYTEAFF. Here the CDR3 DNA reads TGCGCCAGCAGGGGTAGTTACACTGAAGCTTTCTTT.

Ten or more counts support this clonotype. This rearrangement joins TRBV19 to TRBJ2-7; D is unclear. The CDR3 spans 12 residues. Germline lookup yields CDR1 LNHDA and CDR2 SQIVND (reference sequence). V gave up 5 bases and J gave up 1 base, with 6 bases separating them. The CDR3 nucleotides are TGTGCCAGTAGTGGCAAGTCCTACGAGCAGTACTTC. It yields the protein CASSGKSYEQYF.

The V call is TRBV18, the J call TRBJ2-2; D remains unclear. The CDR3 is made up of 15 amino acids. V shed 6 bases and J shed 1 base, with 12 bases lying between them. Looked up from germline, CDR1 is KGHSH and CDR2 is LQKENI. Here the CDR3 reads CASSLYRQNTGELFF. CDR3 sequence (DNA): TGTGCCAGCTCCCTTTATCGACAGAACACCGGGGAGCTGTTTTTT.

This clonotype was detected many times. Here the CDR3 reads CASSYSGPRIGRSYNSPLHF. The CDR3 DNA reads as TGTGCCAGCAGTTACTCCGGACCGCGGATAGGAAGGTCCTATAATTCACCCCTCCACTTT. V is TRBV6-5 and J is TRBJ1-6; D gene ambiguous. V lost 0 bases and J lost 1, with 19 bases in between. The V gene's germline CDR1 is MNHEY and CDR2 SVGAGI. This CDR3 has 20 amino acids.

This clonotype showed up many times. The chain carries TRBV7-8 and TRBJ1-2; 10 nucleotides match TRBD1. This CDR3 has 16 amino acids. The germline CDR1 and CDR2 sequences are SGHVS and FQNEAQ. V shed 6 bases and J 2 bases; nucleotides not matched to a gene: 9. CDR3 protein: CASSQTRTGGNYGYTF. The CDR3 DNA reads as TGTGCCAGCAGTCAAACCCGGACAGGGGGGAACTATGGCTACACCTTC.